This T cell receptor (beta chain) comes out of a study of memory CD4+ T cells and cytomegalovirus serostatus. Study-wide background: Of the healthy Belgian adults, nine or ten were CMV seropositive and approximately 24 seronegative.

Sequenced by immunoSEQ multiplex PCR; TCRdb stores in-frame clones only, minus some. The sample lists about 56,000 clones; about 80% were seen once. Germline-derived CDR1 and CDR2 are SGHRS and YFSETQ. J was trimmed by 5 bases and V by 0 bases; bases with no gene match: 4. The CDR3 contains 16 residues. The sort gate was single viable CD3+CD4+CD8-CD45RO+ cells for memory CD4+ T cells. The source is an adult in good health and CMV-seronegative. This chain connects TRBV5-1 to TRBJ2-2, with 10 bases identical to TRBD1. The sequenced material came from memory CD4+ T cells from blood. The CDR3 reads CASSLATGGPTGELFF. The CDR3 DNA is TGCGCCAGCAGCTTGGCGACAGGGGGCCCGACCGGGGAGCTGTTTTTT.